The TCR beta chain under discussion was sequenced for a study of blood T cell repertoires in COVID-19 (dated by TCRdb to 2020 to 2021). Background for the entire study: Samples covering the acute and convalescent phases of COVID-19 were provided by collaborators in the United States, Italy and Spain. Subjects who had been exposed to COVID-19, were actively infected with it, or had recovered from it provided the deeply sampled blood TCRbeta repertoires that made up the dataset. The samples were drawn from two sources: the first 160 participants of the ongoing ImmuneRACE study, and 1,000 to 1,500 subjects contributed by 6 global collaborators. The prospective study material was composed of cDNA or gDNA derived from T cells, B-cell-depleted T cells, or PBMCs. The repertoires were released in a freely available public database intended as a resource for research on the immune response to SARS-CoV-2. Where available, HLA class I and class II types were taken from metadata supplied by the sample provider and were not determined by assay-based typing. Nearly every sample came with metadata listing a de-identified subject ID, COVID-19 status, age in years and sex. Study-wide findings and limitations: The amount of clinical and demographic metadata varied by source and participant and was provided uncurated.

Comments on this clone: Its antigen remains undetermined. There are no base qualities to consult, and no much larger clone falls within one base.

TCRbeta CDR3 regions were amplified from genomic DNA by means of the immunoSEQ Assay, a bias-controlled multiplex PCR. The published analysis was carried out like this. Nucleated cell counts per sample were estimated from amplification of reference gene primers within the assay. To quantify the absolute abundance of each unique TCRbeta CDR3 rearrangement, sequence reads were collapsed and filtered. For each sample, productive Simpson clonality was calculated as the square root of Simpson's diversity index across productive rearrangements. In its TCRdb copy, this immuneACCESS table keeps in-frame sequences only and misses some clones. Where compared with another copy, unresolved V genes explain less than half of these, and the others have no known cause. V and J calls and clone size are given by that table; D and trimming were obtained from the DNA. For this sample the table gives 260,000 or so clones, of which roughly four fifths were detected only once. Of the sample, 4.7% is held by the ten largest clones.

The collaborating institutions used their own protocols to collect whole blood in K2EDTA tubes. Collaborator samples were shipped for TCRbeta analysis as frozen whole blood, isolated PBMCs, or DNA extracted from either sample type. What was sequenced was peripheral blood. This TCR derives from a woman in her 70s with acute or convalescent COVID-19.

The base sequence is TGTGCCATCAGTGAGTCTATACAGAATGTGGAGACCCAGTACTTC. It translates as CAISESIQNVETQYF. The chain joins TRBV10-3 to TRBJ2-5; the D gene remains uncertain. The V end loses 0 bases and the J end loses 5 bases, and a stretch of 13 bases separates them. The germline V gene encodes CDR1 ENHRY and CDR2 SYGVKD. The CDR3 measures 15 amino acids from cysteine to phenylalanine. The CDR3 DNA has 45 bases and is translated from base 1.